This passage covers 7 T cell receptor beta chains from one sample sequenced in a study of blood T cell repertoires in COVID-19. Produced via immunoSEQ multiplex PCR; TCRdb's table is partial and in-frame only. The sample includes roughly 70,000 clones, approximately 80% of them seen just once. The source material was peripheral blood. The receptors here all came from a man aged 65 to 79 with COVID-19, enrolled during active disease.

V usage is TRBV7-3 and J usage is TRBJ1-1, with D hard to call. The germline gives CDR1 SGHTA, CDR2 FQGTGA. This CDR3 has 14 amino acids. V was trimmed by 2 bases and J by 1 base, leaving 8 bases between them. In nucleotides, the CDR3 is TGTGCCAGCAGCTTAGGAGAGCCGAACACTGAAGCTTTCTTT. As protein: CASSLGEPNTEAFF. The whole variable domain, filled in from reference TRBV7-3 and TRBJ1-1, reads GAGVSQTPSNKVTEKGKYVELRCDPISGHTALYWYRQSLGQGPEFLIYFQGTGAADDSGLPNDRFFAVRPEGSVSTLKIQRTERGDSAVYLCASSLGEPNTEAFFGQGTRLTVV.

This clone has just a few counts. V and J are TRBV5-4 and TRBJ2-3; the match to TRBD2 covers 11 bases. CDR1 is SGHNT and CDR2 is YYREEE in the germline V gene (reference sequence). V trimming: 1 base; J trimming: 6 bases; junction bases outside the gene matches: 7. The CDR3 runs to 16 residues. The CDR3 protein is CASSLRLAGGGDTQYF. CDR3 bases: TGTGCCAGCAGCTTGAGGCTAGCGGGAGGAGGCGATACGCAGTATTTT.

This chain uses TRBV19 with TRBJ1-2; the D gene is possibly TRBD1 (6 bases). CDR3 length: 14 amino acids. Looked up from germline, CDR1 is LNHDA and CDR2 is SQIVND (reference sequence). Trimming cost V 6 bases and J 5 bases, with 16 bases left between them. This CDR3 reads CASRRQAGGYGYTF. CDR3 bases: TGTGCCAGTAGGCGACAGGCGGGAGGTTATGGCTACACCTTC.

This clone showed up just a few times. The chain recombines TRBV15 with TRBJ2-2; 7 nucleotides align to TRBD1. This CDR3 contains 17 residues. Germline CDR1 is LNHNV and CDR2 is YYDKDF (reference sequence). The V and J ends lost 0 bases and 4 bases, in that order; junction bases with no gene match: 8. In DNA form, the CDR3 reads TGTGCCACCAGCAGAGATGGAAGGGGGCGAGGCACCGGGGAGCTGTTTTTT. It translates to CATSRDGRGRGTGELFF. Using reference TRBV15 and TRBJ2-2 for the parts outside the CDR3, the full variable domain is DAMVIQNPRYQVTQFGKPVTLSCSQTLNHNVMYWYQQKSSQAPKLLFHYYDKDFNNEADTPDNFQSRRPNTSFCFLDIRSPGLGDTAMYLCATSRDGRGRGTGELFFGEGSRLTVL.

This clone was counted a single time. The gene calls are TRBV28 and TRBJ1-4; 7 positions agree with TRBD1. V was pared by 8 bases and J by 3 bases, with 18 bases of the junction left unmatched. The length of the CDR3 is 18 residues. The germline CDR1 and CDR2 sequences are MDHEN and SYDVKM. CDR3 in DNA: TGTGCCAGCCTGTTTAGAGGGGGCCGACGCTCATCTAATGAAAAACTGTTTTTT. Translated, it gives CASLFRGGRRSSNEKLFF. Using reference TRBV28 and TRBJ1-4 for the parts outside the CDR3, the full variable domain is DVKVTQSSRYLVKRTGEKVFLECVQDMDHENMFWYRQDPGLGLRLIYFSYDVKMKEKGDIPEGYSVSREKKERFSLILESASTNQTSMYLCASLFRGGRRSSNEKLFFGSGTQLSVL.

The chain couples TRBV29-1 to TRBJ1-1; no definite D call. The CDR3 is made up of 13 amino acids. Trimming took off 7 bases at V and 5 bases at J, with 17 bases between the two ends. Germline CDR1 is SQVTM and CDR2 is ANQGSEA. As DNA, the CDR3 is TGCAGCGCCAGCCCCATCCTGGAGACTGAAGCTTTCTTT. This codes for CSASPILETEAFF.

V is TRBV4-3 and J is TRBJ2-7; maybe TRBD2 (5 bases). V was clipped by 3 bases and J by 3 bases, with 12 bases between them. The CDR3 is made up of 14 amino acids. Germline CDR1 reads LGHNA; CDR2 reads YSLEER. The CDR3 loop is CASSQSTGIYEQYF. The DNA for the CDR3 is TGCGCCAGCAGCCAGAGCACCGGGATCTACGAGCAGTACTTC.